Given below is one T cell receptor beta chain in context. The antigen is unknown. The entry originates in a study of blood T cells in healthy people across ages. The study's findings and limits: PBMCs went unsorted, and a conclusive naive versus antigen-experienced comparison was therefore prevented.

Each donor's blood draw was roughly 9.8 milliliters of peripheral blood. The CDR3 spans 15 residues. The V gene's germline CDR1 is SGDLS and CDR2 YYNGEE. The junction had 4 bases not matched to a gene; V was cut back by 3 bases and J by 0 bases. Together with a sample-barcoded 5' primer, a J-beta primer mix was included in a second PCR lasting roughly 6 to 12 cycles. TCRdb analysed the 5' RACE reads with MiXCR anew, one entry per CDR3 protein. The sample yields about 680,000 distinct CDR3 sequences, 45% to 50% seen once. The specimen sequenced was blood. The source is a woman aged 55-75 years in good health. The chain is built from TRBV9 and TRBJ2-3; TRBD2 aligns across 7 bases. CDR3: CASSGYSGSTDTQYF. The CDR3 DNA reads as TGTGCCAGCAGCGGGTATAGCGGGAGCACAGATACGCAGTATTTT.